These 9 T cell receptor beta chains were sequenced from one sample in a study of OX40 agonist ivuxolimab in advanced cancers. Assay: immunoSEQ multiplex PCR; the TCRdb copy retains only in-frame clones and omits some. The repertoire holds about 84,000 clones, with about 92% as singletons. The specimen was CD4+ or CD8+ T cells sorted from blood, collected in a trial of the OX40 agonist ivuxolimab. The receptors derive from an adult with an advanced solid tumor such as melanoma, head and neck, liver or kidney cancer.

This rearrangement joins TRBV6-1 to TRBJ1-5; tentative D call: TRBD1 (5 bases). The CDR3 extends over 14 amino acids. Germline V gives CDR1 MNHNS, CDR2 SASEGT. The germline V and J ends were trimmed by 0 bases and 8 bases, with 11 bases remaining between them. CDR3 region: CASSEAGRAEPQHF. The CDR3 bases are TGTGCCAGCAGTGAAGCGGGACGGGCTGAGCCCCAGCATTTT.

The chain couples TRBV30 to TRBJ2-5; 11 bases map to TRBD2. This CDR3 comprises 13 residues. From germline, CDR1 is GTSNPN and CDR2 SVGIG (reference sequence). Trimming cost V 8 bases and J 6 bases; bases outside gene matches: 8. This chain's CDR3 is CAGRLAGQKTQYF. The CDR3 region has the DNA TGTGCCGGGCGACTAGCGGGGCAGAAGACCCAGTACTTC.

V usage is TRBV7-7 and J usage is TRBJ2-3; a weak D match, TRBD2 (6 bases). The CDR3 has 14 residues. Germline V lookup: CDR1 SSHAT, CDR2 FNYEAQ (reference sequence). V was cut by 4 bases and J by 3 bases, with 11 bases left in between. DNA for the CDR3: TGTGCCAGCAGCTCTCTAGCGCCTACAGATACGCAGTATTTT. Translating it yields CASSSLAPTDTQYF.

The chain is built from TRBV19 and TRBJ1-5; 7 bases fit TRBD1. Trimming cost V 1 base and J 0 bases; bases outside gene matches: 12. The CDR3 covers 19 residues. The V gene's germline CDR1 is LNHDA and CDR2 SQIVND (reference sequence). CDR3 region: CASSIVAGGITYSNQPQHF. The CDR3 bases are TGTGCCAGTAGTATAGTAGCAGGGGGGATTACCTATAGCAATCAGCCCCAGCATTTT.

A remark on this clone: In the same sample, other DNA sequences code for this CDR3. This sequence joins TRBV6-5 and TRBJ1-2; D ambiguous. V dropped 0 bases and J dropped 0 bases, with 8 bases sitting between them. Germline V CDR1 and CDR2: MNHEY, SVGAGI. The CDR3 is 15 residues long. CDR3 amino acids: CASSYSRASNYGYTF. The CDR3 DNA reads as TGTGCCAGCAGTTACTCGCGGGCCTCTAACTATGGCTACACCTTC.

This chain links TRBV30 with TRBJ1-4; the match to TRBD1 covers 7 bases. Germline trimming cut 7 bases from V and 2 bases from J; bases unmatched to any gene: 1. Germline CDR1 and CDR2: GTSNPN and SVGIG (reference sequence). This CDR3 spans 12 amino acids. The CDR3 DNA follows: TGTGCCTCGACAGGGACTAATGAAAAACTGTTTTTT. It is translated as CASTGTNEKLFF.

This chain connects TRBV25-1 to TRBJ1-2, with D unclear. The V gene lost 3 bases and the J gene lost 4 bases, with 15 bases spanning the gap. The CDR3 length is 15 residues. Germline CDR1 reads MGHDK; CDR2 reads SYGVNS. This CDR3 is CASSDSGSYAYGYTF. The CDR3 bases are TGTGCCAGCAGTGATAGTGGTAGTTACGCCTATGGCTACACCTTC.

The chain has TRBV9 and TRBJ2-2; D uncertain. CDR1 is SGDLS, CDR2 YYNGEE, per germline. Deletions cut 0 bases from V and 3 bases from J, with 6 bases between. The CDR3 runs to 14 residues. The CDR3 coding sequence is TGTGCCAGCAGCGTAGTTACGGACACCGGGGAGCTGTTTTTT. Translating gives CASSVVTDTGELFF.

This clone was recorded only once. In DNA, the CDR3 is TGTGCCAGCCGATATACGAACACCGGGGAGCTGTTTTTT. Residues: CASRYTNTGELFF. The rearrangement links TRBV27 to TRBJ2-2; D remains unclear. The CDR3 has 13 amino acids. V was pared by 8 bases and J by 0 bases, with 7 bases between. The germline CDR1 and CDR2 sequences are MNHEY and SMNVEV (reference sequence).